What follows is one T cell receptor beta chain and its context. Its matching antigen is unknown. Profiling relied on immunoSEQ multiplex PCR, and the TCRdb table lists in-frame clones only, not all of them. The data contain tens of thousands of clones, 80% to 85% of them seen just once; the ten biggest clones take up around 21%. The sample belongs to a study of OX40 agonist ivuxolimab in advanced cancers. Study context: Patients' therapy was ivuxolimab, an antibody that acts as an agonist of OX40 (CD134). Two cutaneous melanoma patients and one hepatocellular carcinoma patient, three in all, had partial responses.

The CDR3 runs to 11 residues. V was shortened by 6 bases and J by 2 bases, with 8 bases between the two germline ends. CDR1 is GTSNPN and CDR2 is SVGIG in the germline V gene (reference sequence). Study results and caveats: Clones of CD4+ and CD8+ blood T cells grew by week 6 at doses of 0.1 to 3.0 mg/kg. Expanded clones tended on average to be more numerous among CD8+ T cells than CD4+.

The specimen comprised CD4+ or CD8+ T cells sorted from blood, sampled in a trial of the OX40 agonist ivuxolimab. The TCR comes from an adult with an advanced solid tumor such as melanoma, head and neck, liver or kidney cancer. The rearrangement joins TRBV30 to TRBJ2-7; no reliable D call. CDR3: CACIGTYEQYF. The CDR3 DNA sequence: TGTGCCTGTATCGGTACCTACGAGCAGTACTTC.